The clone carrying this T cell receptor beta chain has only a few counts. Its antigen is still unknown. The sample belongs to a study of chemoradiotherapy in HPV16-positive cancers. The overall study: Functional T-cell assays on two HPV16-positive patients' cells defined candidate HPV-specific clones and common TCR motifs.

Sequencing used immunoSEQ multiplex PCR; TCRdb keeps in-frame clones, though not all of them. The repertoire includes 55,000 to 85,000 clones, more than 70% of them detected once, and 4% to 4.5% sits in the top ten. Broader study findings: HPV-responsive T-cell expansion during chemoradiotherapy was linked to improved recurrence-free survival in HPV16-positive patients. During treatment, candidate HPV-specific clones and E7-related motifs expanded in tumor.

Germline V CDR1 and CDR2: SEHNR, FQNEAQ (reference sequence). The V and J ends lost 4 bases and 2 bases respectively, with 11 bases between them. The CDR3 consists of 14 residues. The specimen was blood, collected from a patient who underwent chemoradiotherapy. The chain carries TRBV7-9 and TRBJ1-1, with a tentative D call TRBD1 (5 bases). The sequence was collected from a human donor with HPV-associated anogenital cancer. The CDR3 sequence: CASSSQGVNTEAFF. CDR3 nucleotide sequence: TGTGCCAGCAGCTCGCAGGGAGTCAACACTGAAGCTTTCTTT.